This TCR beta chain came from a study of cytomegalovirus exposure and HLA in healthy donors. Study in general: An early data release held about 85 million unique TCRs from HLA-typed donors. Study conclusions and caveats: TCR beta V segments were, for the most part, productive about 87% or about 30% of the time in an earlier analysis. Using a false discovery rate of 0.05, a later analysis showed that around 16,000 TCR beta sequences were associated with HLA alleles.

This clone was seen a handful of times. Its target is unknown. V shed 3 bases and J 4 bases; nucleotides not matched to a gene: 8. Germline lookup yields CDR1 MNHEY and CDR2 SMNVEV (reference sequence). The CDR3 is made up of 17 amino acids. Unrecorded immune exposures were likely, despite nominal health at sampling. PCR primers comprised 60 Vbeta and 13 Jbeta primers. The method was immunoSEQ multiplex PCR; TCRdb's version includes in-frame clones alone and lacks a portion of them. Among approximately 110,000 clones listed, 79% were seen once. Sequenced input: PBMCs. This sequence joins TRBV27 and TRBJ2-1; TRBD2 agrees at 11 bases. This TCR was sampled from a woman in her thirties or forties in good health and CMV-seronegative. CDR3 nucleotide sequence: TGTGCCAGCAGTTTCCTATCCGGGACTAGCGGTTACAATGAGCAGTTCTTC. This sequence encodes CASSFLSGTSGYNEQFF.